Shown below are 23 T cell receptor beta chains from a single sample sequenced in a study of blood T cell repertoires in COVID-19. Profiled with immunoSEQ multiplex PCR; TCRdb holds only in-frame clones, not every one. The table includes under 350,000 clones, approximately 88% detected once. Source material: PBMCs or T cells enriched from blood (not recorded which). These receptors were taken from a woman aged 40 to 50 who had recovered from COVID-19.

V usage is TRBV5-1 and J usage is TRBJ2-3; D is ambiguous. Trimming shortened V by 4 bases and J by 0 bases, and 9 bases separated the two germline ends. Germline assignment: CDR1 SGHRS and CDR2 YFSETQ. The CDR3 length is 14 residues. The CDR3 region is CASSLERSTDTQYF. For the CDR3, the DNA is TGCGCCAGCAGCCTCGAGCGCAGCACAGATACGCAGTATTTT.

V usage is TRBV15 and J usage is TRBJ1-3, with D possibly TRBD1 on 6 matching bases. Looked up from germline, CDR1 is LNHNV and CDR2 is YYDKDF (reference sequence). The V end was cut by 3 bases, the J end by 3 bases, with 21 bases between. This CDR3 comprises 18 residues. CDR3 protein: CATSSDIYRELVGNTIYF. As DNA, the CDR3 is TGTGCCACCAGCAGCGACATTTACAGGGAACTCGTTGGAAACACCATATATTTT. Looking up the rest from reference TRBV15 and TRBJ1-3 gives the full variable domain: DAMVIQNPRYQVTQFGKPVTLSCSQTLNHNVMYWYQQKSSQAPKLLFHYYDKDFNNEADTPDNFQSRRPNTSFCFLDIRSPGLGDTAMYLCATSSDIYRELVGNTIYFGEGSWLTVV.

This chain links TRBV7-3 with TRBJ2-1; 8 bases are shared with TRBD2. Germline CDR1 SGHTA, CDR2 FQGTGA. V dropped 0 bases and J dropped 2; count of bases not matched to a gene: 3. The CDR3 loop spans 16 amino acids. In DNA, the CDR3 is TGTGCCAGCAGCTTAACGGGGACTAGGACCTACAATGAGCAGTTCTTC. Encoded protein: CASSLTGTRTYNEQFF.

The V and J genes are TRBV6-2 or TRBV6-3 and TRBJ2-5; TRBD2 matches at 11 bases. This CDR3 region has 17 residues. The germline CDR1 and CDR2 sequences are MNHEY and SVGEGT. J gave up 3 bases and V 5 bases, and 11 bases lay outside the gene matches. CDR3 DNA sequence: TGTGCCAGCAGTCCCCGGGGTAGCGGGAGGGGAGAAGAGACCCAGTACTTC. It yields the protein CASSPRGSGRGEETQYF.

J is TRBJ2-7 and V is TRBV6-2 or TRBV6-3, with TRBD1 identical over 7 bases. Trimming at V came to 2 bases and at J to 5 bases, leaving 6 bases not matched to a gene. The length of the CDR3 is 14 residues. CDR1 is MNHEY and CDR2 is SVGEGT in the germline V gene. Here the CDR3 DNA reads TGTGCCAGCAGTTACAGGGGGCTGTCTGACGAGCAGTACTTC. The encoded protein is CASSYRGLSDEQYF.

DNA for the CDR3: TGTGCCAGTAGTATACAAACGAACACCGGGGAGCTGTTTTTT. Protein sequence: CASSIQTNTGELFF. The genes are TRBV19 and TRBJ2-2; no clear D. Germline CDR1 reads LNHDA; CDR2 reads SQIVND (reference sequence). The CDR3 length is 14 residues. V lost 2 bases, J lost 0 bases, and 4 bases lay in between.

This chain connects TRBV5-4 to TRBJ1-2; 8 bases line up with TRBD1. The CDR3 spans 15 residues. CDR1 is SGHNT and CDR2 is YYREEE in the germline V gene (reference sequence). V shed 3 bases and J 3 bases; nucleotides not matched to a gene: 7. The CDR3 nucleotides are TGTGCCAGCAGCTCGAGGACAGGGCTCTACTATGGCTACACCTTC. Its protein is CASSSRTGLYYGYTF.

CDR3 amino acids: CASSLGPQWAQETQYF. The DNA for the CDR3 is TGTGCCAGCAGCTTGGGACCCCAGTGGGCGCAAGAGACCCAGTACTTC. This sequence joins TRBV5-6 and TRBJ2-5; D gene uncertain. The germline V gene encodes CDR1 SGHDT and CDR2 YYEEEE. This CDR3 spans 16 amino acids. V was cut by 0 bases and J by 2 bases, with 14 bases left in between.

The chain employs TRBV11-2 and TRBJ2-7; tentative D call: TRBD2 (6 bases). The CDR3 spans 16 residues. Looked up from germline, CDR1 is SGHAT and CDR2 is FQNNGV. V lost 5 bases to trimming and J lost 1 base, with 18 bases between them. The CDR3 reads CASSSSLAYPSYEQYF. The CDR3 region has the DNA TGTGCCAGCAGCAGCAGCCTAGCGTACCCGTCCTACGAGCAGTACTTC.

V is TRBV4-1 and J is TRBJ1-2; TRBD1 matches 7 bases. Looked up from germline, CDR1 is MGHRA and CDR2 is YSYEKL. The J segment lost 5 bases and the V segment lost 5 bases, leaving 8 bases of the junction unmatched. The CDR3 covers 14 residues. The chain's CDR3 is CASSSRQGGYGYTF. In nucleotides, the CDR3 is TGCGCCAGCAGCTCTCGACAGGGAGGTTATGGCTACACCTTC.

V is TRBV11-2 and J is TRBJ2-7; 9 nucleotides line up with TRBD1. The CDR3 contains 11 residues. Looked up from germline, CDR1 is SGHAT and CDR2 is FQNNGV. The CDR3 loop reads CAVGQGYEQYF. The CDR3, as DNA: TGTGCAGTGGGACAGGGCTACGAGCAGTACTTC.

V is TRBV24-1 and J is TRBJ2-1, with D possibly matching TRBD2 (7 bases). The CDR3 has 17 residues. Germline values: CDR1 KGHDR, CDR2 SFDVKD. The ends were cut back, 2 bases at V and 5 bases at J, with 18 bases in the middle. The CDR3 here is CATSDSPGRGGHNEQFF. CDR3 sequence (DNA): TGTGCCACCAGTGATTCCCCGGGGAGGGGGGGGCACAATGAGCAGTTCTTC.

The CDR3 protein is CASSLTGGSQETQYF. DNA of the CDR3: TGCGCCAGCAGCTTAACAGGGGGTAGCCAAGAGACCCAGTACTTC. V is TRBV5-1 and J is TRBJ2-5, with 8 bases aligning to TRBD1. The V gene end was trimmed by 2 bases and the J gene end by 1 base; junction bases not matched to a gene: 4. The germline V gene encodes CDR1 SGHRS and CDR2 YFSETQ. The CDR3 has 15 residues.

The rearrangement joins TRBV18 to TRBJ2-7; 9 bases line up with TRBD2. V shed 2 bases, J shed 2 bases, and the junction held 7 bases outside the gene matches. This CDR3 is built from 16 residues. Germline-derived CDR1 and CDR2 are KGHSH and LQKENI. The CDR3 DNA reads TGTGCCAGCTCACCAAGTCTGGCTAGCGGGACCTACGAGCAGTACTTC. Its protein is CASSPSLASGTYEQYF.

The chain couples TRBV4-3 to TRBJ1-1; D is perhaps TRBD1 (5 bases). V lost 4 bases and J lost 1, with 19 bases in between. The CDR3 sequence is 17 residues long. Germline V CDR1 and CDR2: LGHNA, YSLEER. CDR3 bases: TGCGCCAGCAGCCGACAGCTAAAGGATCCTCGGAACACTGAAGCTTTCTTT. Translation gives CASSRQLKDPRNTEAFF.

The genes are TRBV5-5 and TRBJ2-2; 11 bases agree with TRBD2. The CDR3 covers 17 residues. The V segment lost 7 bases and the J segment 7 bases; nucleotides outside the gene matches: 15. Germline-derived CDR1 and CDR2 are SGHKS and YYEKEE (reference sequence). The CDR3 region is CASGQLITSGGSGELFF. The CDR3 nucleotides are TGTGCCAGCGGTCAGCTTATCACTAGCGGGGGTAGCGGGGAGCTGTTTTTT.

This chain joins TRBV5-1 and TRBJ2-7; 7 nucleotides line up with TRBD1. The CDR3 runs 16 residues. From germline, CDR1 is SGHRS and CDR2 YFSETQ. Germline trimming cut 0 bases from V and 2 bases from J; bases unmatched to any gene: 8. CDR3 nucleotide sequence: TGCGCCAGCAGCTTGGCTCCGACAGGGAATACCTACGAGCAGTACTTC. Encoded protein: CASSLAPTGNTYEQYF.

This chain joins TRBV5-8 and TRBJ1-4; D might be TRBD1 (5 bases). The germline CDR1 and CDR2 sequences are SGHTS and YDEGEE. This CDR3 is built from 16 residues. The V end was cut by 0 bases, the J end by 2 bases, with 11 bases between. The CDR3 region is CASSLGGALTNEKLFF. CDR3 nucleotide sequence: TGTGCCAGCAGCTTGGGTGGGGCGCTTACTAATGAAAAACTGTTTTTT.

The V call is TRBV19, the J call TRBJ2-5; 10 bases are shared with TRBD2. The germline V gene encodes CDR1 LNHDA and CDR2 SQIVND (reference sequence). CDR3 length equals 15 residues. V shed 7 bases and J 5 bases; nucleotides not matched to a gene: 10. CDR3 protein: CASKSGGAIEETQYF. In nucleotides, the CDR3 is TGTGCCAGTAAGAGCGGGGGGGCTATAGAGGAGACCCAGTACTTC.

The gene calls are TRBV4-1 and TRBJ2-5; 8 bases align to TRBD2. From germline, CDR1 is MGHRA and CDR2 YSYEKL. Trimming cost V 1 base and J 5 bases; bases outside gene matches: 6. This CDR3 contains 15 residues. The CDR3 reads CASSQGGLGGETQYF. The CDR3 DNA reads TGCGCCAGCAGCCAAGGGGGACTAGGTGGGGAGACCCAGTACTTC.

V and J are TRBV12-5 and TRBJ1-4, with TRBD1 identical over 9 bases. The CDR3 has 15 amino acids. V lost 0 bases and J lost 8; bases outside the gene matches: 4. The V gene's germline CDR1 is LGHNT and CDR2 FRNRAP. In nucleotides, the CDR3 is TGTGCTAGTGGTTTGGTTACAGGGGGCAACGAAAAACTGTTTTTT. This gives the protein CASGLVTGGNEKLFF.

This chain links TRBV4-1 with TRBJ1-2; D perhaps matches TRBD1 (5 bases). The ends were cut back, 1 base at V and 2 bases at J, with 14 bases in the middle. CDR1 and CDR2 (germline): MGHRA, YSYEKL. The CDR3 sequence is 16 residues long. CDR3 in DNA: TGCGCCAGCAGCCAAGGCCCCGGAAGACAGAACTATGGCTACACCTTC. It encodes CASSQGPGRQNYGYTF.

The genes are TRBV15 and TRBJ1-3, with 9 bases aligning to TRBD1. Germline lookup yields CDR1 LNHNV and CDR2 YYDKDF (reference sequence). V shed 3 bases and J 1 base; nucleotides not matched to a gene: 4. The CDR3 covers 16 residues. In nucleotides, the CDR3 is TGTGCCACCAGCAGCGACAGGGGGAGGTCTGGAAACACCATATATTTT. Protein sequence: CATSSDRGRSGNTIYF.